What follows are 31 T cell receptor beta chains derived from one specimen sequenced in a study of blood T cell repertoires in COVID-19 (TCRdb year 2020). Libraries were constructed by the immunoSEQ multiplex PCR assay. TCRdb's version of the immuneACCESS table is confined to in-frame rearrangements and falls short of the full clone set. An unresolved V gene accounts for under half of the shortfall where checked; the remainder is of unknown origin. This sample lists over 200,000 clones; 88% were detected once. The ten largest account for about 0.8% of the sample. Material for sequencing was peripheral blood. These receptor sequences come from a woman aged 30 to 39 with acute or convalescent COVID-19.

This clone was seen a single time. The rearrangement uses TRBV11-2 and TRBJ2-3, with TRBD2 matching 7 bases. This CDR3 has 15 residues. J was trimmed by 2 bases and V by 0 bases; bases with no gene match: 2. Germline loops: CDR1 SGHAT, CDR2 FQNNGV. CDR3 loop: CASSLEAGITDTQYF. The CDR3 DNA reads TGTGCCAGCAGCTTAGAAGCGGGGATCACAGATACGCAGTATTTT.

The rearrangement joins TRBV7-9 to TRBJ1-2; 7 bases are a match to TRBD1. CDR1 and CDR2 from the germline V gene are SEHNR and FQNEAQ (reference sequence). V lost 4 bases and J lost 6; bases outside the gene matches: 8. The CDR3 sequence is 14 residues long. CDR3 sequence (DNA): TGTGCCAGCAGCTACAGGGGTTATAGCGATGGCTACACCTTC. Its translation: CASSYRGYSDGYTF.

CDR3: CASRPGVGADTQYF. CDR3 coding DNA: TGTGCCAGTAGGCCGGGAGTAGGGGCAGATACGCAGTATTTT. This chain links TRBV28 with TRBJ2-3; tentative D call: TRBD2 (6 bases). Trimming left V 9 bases short and J 4 bases short, with 17 bases between. Germline-derived CDR1 and CDR2 are MDHEN and SYDVKM. The CDR3 totals 14 residues.

The chain employs TRBV4-3 and TRBJ2-1; 7 bases are shared with TRBD2. The length of the CDR3 is 17 residues. The trim removed 0 bases at V and 3 bases at J, leaving 8 bases unmatched. Germline CDR1 is LGHNA and CDR2 is YSLEER. CDR3 sequence (DNA): TGCGCCAGCAGCCAAGATAGGGCTAGCGGCCTCTACAATGAGCAGTTCTTC. This gives the protein CASSQDRASGLYNEQFF.

Written as DNA, the CDR3 is TGTGCCAGCAGCCAATTTCTAGCGGGAGAGACCTACGAGCAGTACTTC. It yields the protein CASSQFLAGETYEQYF. The chain is built from TRBV3-1 (or the pseudogene TRBV3-2) and TRBJ2-7, with 10 positions matching TRBD2. The CDR3 runs 16 residues. Germline V lookup: CDR1 LGHDT, CDR2 YNNKEL (reference sequence). Unmatched junction bases numbered 6, after V lost 2 bases and J lost 2 bases.

The gene calls are TRBV5-4 and TRBJ2-1, with 10 bases that match TRBD2. This CDR3 is 15 amino acids long. The trim removed 1 base at V and 9 bases at J, leaving 7 bases unmatched. Germline-derived CDR1 and CDR2 are SGHNT and YYREEE (reference sequence). In DNA, the CDR3 is TGTGCCAGCAGCTTGACTAGCGGGATAAATGGTGAGCAGTTCTTC. It codes for CASSLTSGINGEQFF.

The chain links TRBV9 to TRBJ2-7; 10 bases line up with TRBD1. CDR1 and CDR2 from the germline V gene are SGDLS and YYNGEE. CDR3 length: 16 residues. Germline trimming cut 2 bases from V and 4 bases from J; bases unmatched to any gene: 9. DNA of the CDR3: TGTGCCAGCAGCGTCCGGGACAGGGGACAAATATACGAGCAGTACTTC. It yields the protein CASSVRDRGQIYEQYF.

This chain connects TRBV19 to TRBJ2-7, with D perhaps TRBD2 (6 bases). Germline lookup yields CDR1 LNHDA and CDR2 SQIVND (reference sequence). The CDR3 covers 13 residues. Trimming left V 5 bases short and J 3 bases short, with 11 bases between. CDR3 nucleotide sequence: TGTGCCAGTAGTGCGGGGACCTTCTACGAGCAGTACTTC. Translated: CASSAGTFYEQYF.

The chain couples TRBV25-1 to TRBJ1-3, with 12 bases that match TRBD1. The CDR3 is made up of 14 amino acids. CDR1 is MGHDK and CDR2 is SYGVNS in the germline V gene. V lost 8 bases and J lost 8; bases outside the gene matches: 7. The CDR3 region has the DNA TGTGCCAGCGGGTCGGGACAGGGGGCTCACACCATATATTTT. Translation: CASGSGQGAHTIYF. The whole variable domain, remainder taken from reference TRBV25-1 and TRBJ1-3, is EADIYQTPRYLVIGTGKKITLECSQTMGHDKMYWYQQDPGMELHLIHYSYGVNSTEKGDLSSESTVSRIRTEHFPLTLESARPSHTSQYLCASGSGQGAHTIYFGEGSWLTVV.

The V gene is TRBV2, the J gene TRBJ1-1; possible D gene TRBD1, 5 bases. V gave up 4 bases and J gave up 6 bases, with 12 bases separating them. Germline V gene data show CDR1 as SNHLY and CDR2 as FYNNEI. This CDR3 has 13 residues. The CDR3 region has the DNA TGTGCCAGCAGTGGGGGCAGGGAGGCTGAAGCTTTCTTT. It specifies CASSGGREAEAFF.

The chain combines TRBV5-6 with TRBJ1-4; 7 bases match TRBD1. The CDR3 runs to 15 residues. Unmatched junction bases numbered 6, after V lost 4 bases and J lost 3 bases. In germline, CDR1 is SGHDT, CDR2 YYEEEE. The CDR3 spells CASSLAGTANEKLFF. The DNA of the CDR3 is TGTGCCAGCAGCCTGGCCGGGACAGCTAATGAAAAACTGTTTTTT.

The chain uses TRBV6-5 and TRBJ2-7; TRBD2 might be the D (6 bases). CDR3 size: 12 residues. CDR1 is MNHEY and CDR2 is SVGAGI in the germline V gene. Trimming stripped 7 bases from V and 2 bases from J, with 9 bases between. The CDR3 region has the DNA TGTGCCAGCACTAGCGAGCCCTACGAGCAGTACTTC. Protein sequence: CASTSEPYEQYF.

The chain couples TRBV28 to TRBJ2-3, with D possibly TRBD2 on 6 matching bases. Germline CDR1 and CDR2: MDHEN and SYDVKM. V dropped 2 bases and J dropped 2 bases, with 8 bases sitting between them. The CDR3 loop spans 14 amino acids. The CDR3 sequence: CASSLGGSTDTQYF. The CDR3 nucleotides read TGTGCCAGCAGTTTAGGAGGGTCCACAGATACGCAGTATTTT.

There are a few counts of this clone. This chain connects TRBV3-1 (or the pseudogene TRBV3-2) to TRBJ2-5, with D perhaps TRBD1 (7 bases). CDR1 and CDR2 (germline): LGHDT, YNNKEL (reference sequence). There are 15 residues in the CDR3. V dropped 4 bases and J dropped 2 bases, with 14 bases sitting between them. CDR3 sequence (DNA): TGTGCCAGCAGCCCCAGGGGGGATTTTCAAGAGACCCAGTACTTC. Its translation is CASSPRGDFQETQYF.

This sequence joins TRBV9 and TRBJ2-3, with 9 bases aligning to TRBD1. With V trimmed by 4 bases and J by 6 bases, 12 bases remained unmatched. Germline CDR1 and CDR2: SGDLS and YYNGEE. The CDR3 contains 16 residues. The CDR3 sequence is CASSFRDRAHLDTQYF. The CDR3 DNA reads TGTGCCAGCAGCTTCCGGGACAGGGCCCATTTGGATACGCAGTATTTT.

This clone has just one count. The V gene is TRBV5-1, the J gene TRBJ2-7; TRBD1 matches 8 bases. The V and J ends lost 7 bases and 2 bases, in that order; junction bases with no gene match: 5. From germline, CDR1 is SGHRS and CDR2 YFSETQ. This CDR3 has 13 amino acids. As DNA, the CDR3 is TGCGCCAGCTCTCGGACAGGGACCTACGAGCAGTACTTC. Encoded protein: CASSRTGTYEQYF. The full variable domain, with the rest looked up from reference TRBV5-1 and TRBJ2-7, is KAGVTQTPRYLIKTRGQQVTLSCSPISGHRSVSWYQQTPGQGLQFLFEYFSETQRNKGNFPGRFSGRQFSNSRSEMNVSTLELGDSALYLCASSRTGTYEQYFGPGTRLTVT.

This sequence joins TRBV11-2 and TRBJ2-5; the D is unclear. Germline CDR1 and CDR2: SGHAT and FQNNGV. This CDR3 has 15 amino acids. Trimming took 1 base from V and 2 from J, leaving 11 bases between them. CDR3 protein: CASSLGGRTQETQYF. DNA for the CDR3: TGTGCCAGCAGCTTAGGAGGAAGAACACAAGAGACCCAGTACTTC.

V is TRBV7-9 and J is TRBJ1-4, with D maybe TRBD1 (5 bases). Trimming removed 1 base at V and 8 bases at J, with 17 bases between. Germline V gene sequence: CDR1 SEHNR, CDR2 FQNEAQ (reference sequence). This CDR3 is built from 16 residues. The CDR3 coding sequence is TGTGCCAGCAGCTTAGACGTTCAGGGTCTGGGGGAAAAACTGTTTTTT. It yields the protein CASSLDVQGLGEKLFF.

This clone has more than one count but fewer than ten. The chain carries TRBV7-8 and TRBJ1-1; D ambiguous. CDR1 and CDR2 (germline): SGHVS, FQNEAQ. The CDR3 length is 17 residues. V was cut by 11 bases and J by 0 bases, with 25 bases left in between. CDR3 amino acids: CASATSRNVPMNTEAFF. The CDR3 DNA reads as TGTGCCTCCGCCACCTCGCGGAATGTTCCCATGAACACTGAAGCTTTCTTT.

V gene TRBV29-1 combines with J gene TRBJ2-7, with unresolved D. Trimming removed 5 bases from V and 7 bases from J, with 6 bases in between. This CDR3 comprises 9 residues. In germline, CDR1 is SQVTM, CDR2 ANQGSEA. Written as DNA, the CDR3 is TGCAGCGTTAGTCGGGAGCAGTACTTC. Translation: CSVSREQYF.

This chain connects TRBV27 to TRBJ1-1; weak D call: TRBD1 (5 bases). The CDR3 covers 14 residues. Germline values: CDR1 MNHEY, CDR2 SMNVEV (reference sequence). V gave up 5 bases and J gave up 0 bases, with 10 bases separating them. CDR3 loop: CASSLQGLNTEAFF. CDR3 DNA: TGTGCCAGCAGTCTCCAGGGCCTGAACACTGAAGCTTTCTTT.

The chain combines TRBV29-1 with TRBJ2-1, with 8 bases identical to TRBD1. The CDR3 contains 13 residues. Trimming at V came to 4 bases and at J to 4 bases, leaving 3 bases not matched to a gene. CDR1 is SQVTM and CDR2 is ANQGSEA in the germline V gene. The CDR3 here is CSVVRTGYNEQFF. The CDR3, as DNA: TGCAGCGTTGTAAGGACAGGGTACAATGAGCAGTTCTTC.

On this clone itself: This specimen includes other DNA sequences encoding the same CDR3. V usage is TRBV5-1 and J usage is TRBJ2-1; a possible D gene is TRBD1 (5 bases). The CDR3 length is 14 residues. Per germline, CDR1 SGHRS and CDR2 YFSETQ. The V and J ends lost 4 bases and 4 bases respectively, with 12 bases between them. CDR3 in amino acids: CASSLPGQYNEQFF. The CDR3 bases are TGCGCCAGCAGCCTTCCAGGACAATACAATGAGCAGTTCTTC.

The rearrangement joins TRBV5-1 to TRBJ2-2, with 12 bases matching TRBD2. V shed 0 bases and J 2 bases; nucleotides not matched to a gene: 5. Germline V lookup: CDR1 SGHRS, CDR2 YFSETQ. This CDR3 is 18 amino acids long. This CDR3 is CASSLASGLAGNTGELFF. CDR3 nucleotides: TGCGCCAGCAGCTTGGCCTCAGGACTAGCGGGAAACACCGGGGAGCTGTTTTTT.

This sequence joins TRBV19 and TRBJ2-7; a possible D gene is TRBD1 (5 bases). V lost 7 bases and J lost 4, with 20 bases in between. The CDR3 runs to 15 residues. Looked up from germline, CDR1 is LNHDA and CDR2 is SQIVND (reference sequence). CDR3 region: CASTPAGSQGYEQYF. CDR3 nucleotides: TGTGCCAGTACCCCAGCAGGCAGTCAGGGATACGAGCAGTACTTC.

J is TRBJ2-1 and V is TRBV9; perhaps TRBD1 as D (6 bases). This CDR3 contains 14 residues. In germline, CDR1 is SGDLS, CDR2 YYNGEE. The V and J ends lost 4 bases and 8 bases respectively, with 16 bases between them. The CDR3 DNA is TGTGCCAGCAGCCTAAGAACAGGGCGAGATGAGCAGTTCTTC. It encodes CASSLRTGRDEQFF.

The chain links TRBV7-2 to TRBJ2-7; 9 nucleotides agree with TRBD2. This CDR3 is built from 16 residues. Germline CDR1 reads SGHTA; CDR2 reads FQGNSA. V shed 1 base and J 2 bases; nucleotides not matched to a gene: 6. DNA for the CDR3: TGTGCCAGCAGCTTAGGACGCGGGAGGGCCCCCTACGAGCAGTACTTC. It encodes CASSLGRGRAPYEQYF.

The chain combines TRBV18 with TRBJ1-2; D remains unclear. Germline loops: CDR1 KGHSH, CDR2 LQKENI. V gave up 3 bases and J gave up 6 bases, with 14 bases separating them. CDR3 length: 14 residues. As DNA, the CDR3 is TGTGCCAGCTCACCTGGTAGTCAGGCGAATGGCTACACCTTC. Its translation is CASSPGSQANGYTF.

CDR3 bases: TGCGCCAGCAGCCAAGCTCCGACTAGCGGGAGGGCTGGAGATACGCAGTATTTT. This encodes CASSQAPTSGRAGDTQYF. The chain couples TRBV4-3 to TRBJ2-3, with TRBD2 matching over 14 bases. The CDR3 runs to 18 residues. Germline CDR1 and CDR2: LGHNA and YSLEER. J gave up 5 bases and V 1 base, and 8 bases lay outside the gene matches.

The V and J genes are TRBV10-1 and TRBJ1-4; possible D gene TRBD1, 5 bases. V lost 0 bases and J lost 7, with 12 bases in between. This CDR3 has 15 residues. Per germline, CDR1 WNHNN and CDR2 SYGVQD (reference sequence). DNA for the CDR3: TGCGCCAGCAGTGAGTCGGCCAGGGTAGGTGAAAAACTGTTTTTT. Its protein is CASSESARVGEKLFF.

The rearrangement joins TRBV7-2 to TRBJ2-5, with TRBD1 matching 10 bases. Germline CDR1 SGHTA, CDR2 FQGNSA. This CDR3 comprises 14 residues. After removal of 5 bases from V and 5 bases from J, the junction contained 5 bases not matched to a gene. This CDR3 reads CASSPDRGRETQYF. CDR3 bases: TGTGCCAGCAGCCCAGACAGGGGGCGGGAGACCCAGTACTTC.